These T cell receptor beta chains were read from a single sample in a study of cytomegalovirus exposure and HLA in healthy donors. Sequencing used immunoSEQ multiplex PCR; TCRdb keeps in-frame clones, though not all of them. In the table there are about 140,000 clones, around four fifths of which are singletons. The sequenced sample was PBMCs. Source of these receptors: a woman in her forties in good health and CMV-seronegative. Both conserved end residues are part of each CDR3. The order of the fields is clone size, CDR3 length, V gene, CDR3 protein. The listing skips clone size in some rows; elsewhere it reads once, few, many or a size class.

. 13 TRBV5-1 CASRREGTYEQYF
. 13 TRBV18 CASSQGLNQPQHF
. 18 TRBV2 CASTTAQKGLAGADTQYF
. 17 TRBV28 CASSLWPGQGASGELFF
. 15 TRBV10-3 CAISEGAISNQPQHF
. 15 TRBV5-8 CASSSEGFFQETQYF
. 14 TRBV27 CASGDRGGFNEQFF
. 13 TRBV7-6 CASSLGDRDEQYF
. 17 TRBV5-5 CASSFAALTGSRDTQYF
. 15 TRBV2 CASSESGGPPYEQYF
. 18 TRBV4-3 CASSQAVGTSGALYEQYF
. 13 TRBV19 CASGDRENSPLHF
. 18 TRBV7-2 CASSLVGDRGRPNYGYTF
. 18 TRBV4-2 CASSQEGASGPSSYEQYF
few 16 TRBV18 CASSRSGIKGQEEQFF
. 17 TRBV10-1 CASSEDSWREDYNEQFF
. 15 TRBV15 CAITTSGSYPDTQYF
. 15 TRBV5-1 CASSLPSTFADTQYF
. 16 TRBV7-2 CASSLAGLVNSYEQYF
. 18 TRBV9 CASSVKIEPDRGRYEQYF
. 15 TRBV28 CASSSRQGAGEKLFF
once 19 TRBV19 CASRDTGTSGGGGYNEQFF
. 16 TRBV18 CASSPDRGLWNTEAFF
. 13 TRBV6-1 CASDLTGYTEAFF
. 14 TRBV18 CASSPGLTNTEAFF
. 18 TRBV4-3 CASSQDWGLAGDPYEQYF
. 12 TRBV28 CASSLGTGRKYF
. 13 TRBV2 CARSGTGSYEQYF
. 16 TRBV5-1 CASRTHRDVLYTEAFF
. 15 TRBV5-8 CASSFTGGHSYEQYF
. 15 TRBV2 CASSFESGRANTQYF
. 19 TRBV7-9 CASSLAYLVLVAGGYEQYF
. 15 TRBV5-1 CASSLQFLSGNTIYF
once 19 TRBV11-2 CASSSPRPVRGKERETQYF
. 16 TRBV7-9 CASSSVAGSSTDTQYF
. 15 TRBV28 CASSSRTLHNQPQHF
. 15 TRBV19 CASTPSWAESNEQFF
once 15 TRBV5-1 CASSLLAGGEDTQYF